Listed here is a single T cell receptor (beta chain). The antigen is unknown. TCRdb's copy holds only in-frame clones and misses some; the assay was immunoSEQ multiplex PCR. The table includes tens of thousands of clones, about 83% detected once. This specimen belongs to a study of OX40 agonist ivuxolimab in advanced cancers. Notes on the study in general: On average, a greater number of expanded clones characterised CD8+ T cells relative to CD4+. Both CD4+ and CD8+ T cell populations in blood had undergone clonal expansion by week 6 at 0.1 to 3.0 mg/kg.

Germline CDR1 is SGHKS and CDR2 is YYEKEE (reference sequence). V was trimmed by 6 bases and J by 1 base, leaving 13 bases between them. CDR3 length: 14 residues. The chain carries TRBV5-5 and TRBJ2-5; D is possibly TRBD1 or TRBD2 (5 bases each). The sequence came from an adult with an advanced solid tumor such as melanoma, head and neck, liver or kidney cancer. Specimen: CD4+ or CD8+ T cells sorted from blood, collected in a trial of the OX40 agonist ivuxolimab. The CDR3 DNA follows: TGTGCCAGCATGTTTACGGGGACCCAAGAGACCCAGTACTTC. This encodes CASMFTGTQETQYF.